These T cell receptor beta chains were read from a single sample in a study of blood T cell repertoires in COVID-19. Some clones are missing from TCRdb's copy, which holds only in-frame ones; the method was immunoSEQ multiplex PCR. The table records roughly 210,000 clones, around 87% of them present only once. What was sequenced was PBMCs or T cells enriched from blood (not recorded which). The receptors stem from a man aged 25 to 40 in a cohort exposed to, infected with or recovered from COVID-19 (not recorded which). The CDR3 runs from the conserved cysteine through the conserved F or W.

v_gene: TRBV10-2
j_gene: TRBJ2-7
CDR3aa: CASRPGQTYEQYF

v_gene: TRBV18
j_gene: TRBJ2-6
CDR3aa: CASSPPGLAYRSGANVLTF

v_gene: TRBV19
j_gene: TRBJ2-7
CDR3aa: CASSIVGSQQYF

v_gene: TRBV5-1
j_gene: TRBJ2-7
CDR3aa: CASSTASGTGEQYF

v_gene: TRBV29-1
j_gene: TRBJ2-7
CDR3aa: CSVVPSPLAVYEQYF

v_gene: TRBV7-3
j_gene: TRBJ1-5
CDR3aa: CASSSIAGDNQPQHF

v_gene: TRBV18
j_gene: TRBJ1-6
CDR3aa: CASSPQALRGMSGNSPLHF

v_gene: TRBV5-1
j_gene: TRBJ2-3
CDR3aa: CASSFHGTSGSTDTQYF

v_gene: TRBV5-4
j_gene: TRBJ2-6
CDR3aa: CASSLGQSSGANVLTF

v_gene: TRBV14
j_gene: TRBJ2-5
CDR3aa: CASSHHRGRGEETQYF

v_gene: TRBV5-6
j_gene: TRBJ2-5
CDR3aa: CASNLRGGPGGTQYF

v_gene: TRBV5-1
j_gene: TRBJ1-1
CDR3aa: CASTSGQTNTEAFF

v_gene: TRBV11-2
j_gene: TRBJ2-4
CDR3aa: CASSRPGAKNIQYF

v_gene: TRBV28
j_gene: TRBJ2-5
CDR3aa: CASSLRETQYF

v_gene: TRBV5-6
j_gene: TRBJ1-1
CDR3aa: CASSYNSFQNTEAFF

v_gene: TRBV7-3
j_gene: TRBJ2-3
CDR3aa: CASSGTSGSLWGDTQYF

v_gene: TRBV3-1/TRBV3-2
j_gene: TRBJ2-2
CDR3aa: CASSSSGEWDTGELFF

v_gene: TRBV27
j_gene: TRBJ2-7
CDR3aa: CASSPRDSRWAYEQYF

v_gene: TRBV9
j_gene: TRBJ2-7
CDR3aa: CASSVTSTGTYEQYF

v_gene: TRBV2
j_gene: TRBJ1-1
CDR3aa: CATPDKNTEAFF

v_gene: TRBV7-3
j_gene: TRBJ1-6
CDR3aa: CASSFGEANSPLHF

v_gene: TRBV29-1
j_gene: TRBJ1-5
CDR3aa: CSVQQGAAQPQHF

v_gene: TRBV11-2
j_gene: TRBJ1-2
CDR3aa: CASSSRDRDGYTF

v_gene: TRBV11-2
j_gene: TRBJ2-7
CDR3aa: CASSLGTGAYEQYF

v_gene: TRBV27
j_gene: TRBJ1-5
CDR3aa: CASSLTGDRSNQPQHF

v_gene: TRBV6-5
j_gene: TRBJ2-7
CDR3aa: CASSIRQGAYEQYF

v_gene: TRBV27
j_gene: TRBJ2-2
CDR3aa: CASSSSGVNTGELFF

v_gene: TRBV27
j_gene: TRBJ2-3
CDR3aa: CASSLGLATDTQYF

v_gene: TRBV27
j_gene: TRBJ2-3
CDR3aa: CASSDAPTGSGINTQYF

v_gene: TRBV4-1
j_gene: TRBJ1-2
CDR3aa: CASSQESGNYGYTF

v_gene: TRBV3-1/TRBV3-2
j_gene: TRBJ2-3
CDR3aa: CASSQRPLAGVGDTQYF